Each of the 24 T cell receptor beta chains below was sequenced from the same sample in a study of T cell repertoires in cytomegalovirus infection. Which antigens these TCRs recognize remains unknown. TCRdb re-derived calls from the reads in MiXCR, one entry per CDR3 protein. Among hundreds of thousands of distinct CDR3 sequences listed, approximately 33% were seen once. Here the sequenced sample was cultured CD8+ T cells from PBMCs, taken from culture after CMV antigen stimulation. The receptors shown here come from a human donor in good health (CMV status not recorded). Some clones in this sample may be carry-over from other donors' samples.

In nucleotides, the CDR3 is TGTGCCAGCAGTTACTCTAGGGCAGGGGGCAGAGATACGCAGTATTTT. Encoded protein: CASSYSRAGGRDTQYF. V and J are TRBV6-8 and TRBJ2-3; 8 bases align to TRBD1. This CDR3 is 16 amino acids long. In germline, CDR1 is MNHGY, CDR2 SAAAGT. The ends lost 0 bases at V and 5 bases at J; junction bases unmatched: 7.

This clonotype was picked up many times. A read error may account for a junction end that differs from germline. This chain connects TRBV28 to TRBJ1-4; D not certain. Germline V gives CDR1 MDHEN, CDR2 SYDVKM. The CDR3 loop spans 16 amino acids. The CDR3 region has the DNA TGTGCCAGCAGTCCCCCTGGGGAGGGAACTGATGAAAAACTGTTTTTT. It is translated as CASSPPGEGTDEKLFF.

The chain links TRBV28 to TRBJ1-5; D remains unclear. Germline V lookup: CDR1 MDHEN, CDR2 SYDVKM. The CDR3 loop spans 14 amino acids. V was cut by 6 bases and J by 0 bases, with 9 bases left in between. CDR3 sequence (DNA): TGTGCCAGCAGAGGACTTTATAGCAATCAGCCCCAGCATTTT. Protein sequence: CASRGLYSNQPQHF.

V usage is TRBV4-2 and J usage is TRBJ2-1; the match to TRBD1 covers 10 bases. Germline V gene sequence: CDR1 LGHNA, CDR2 YNFKEQ. Germline trimming cut 3 bases from V and 2 bases from J; bases unmatched to any gene: 4. This CDR3 spans 16 amino acids. CDR3 DNA: TGTGCCAGCAGCCACGGACAGGGGGGGACCTACAATGAGCAGTTCTTC. Its translation is CASSHGQGGTYNEQFF.

The chain couples TRBV19 to TRBJ1-5; D is unresolved. The CDR3 is made up of 15 amino acids. V lost 6 bases, J lost 5 bases, and 17 bases lay in between. Germline V CDR1 and CDR2: LNHDA, SQIVND (reference sequence). The CDR3 nucleotides are TGTGCCAGTAGGCTGGCACACGGCGTATATCAGCCCCAGCATTTT. Protein: CASRLAHGVYQPQHF. Full variable domain (outside the CDR3, taken from reference TRBV19 and TRBJ1-5): DGGITQSPKYLFRKEGQNVTLSCEQNLNHDAMYWYRQDPGQGLRLIYYSQIVNDFQKGDIAEGYSVSREKKESFPLTVTSAQKNPTAFYLCASRLAHGVYQPQHFGDGTRLSIL.

The genes are TRBV4-1 and TRBJ1-1; D unresolved. CDR3 size: 14 residues. V was cut by 0 bases and J by 4 bases, with 9 bases left in between. Germline V gene sequence: CDR1 MGHRA, CDR2 YSYEKL. CDR3 protein: CASSQDLGSTEAFF. The CDR3 DNA follows: TGCGCCAGCAGCCAAGATCTGGGCAGCACTGAAGCTTTCTTT.

This clonotype was picked up one time. A much larger clone lies a single base off, so this may be a read error. The chain is built from TRBV7-8 and TRBJ2-1, with a possible D match to TRBD2 (5 bases). The CDR3 is 16 residues long. Per the germline V gene, CDR1 is SGHVS and CDR2 is FQNEAQ. The CDR3 loop reads CASASSGFSSYNKQFF. The CDR3 nucleotides are TGTGCCAGCGCTTCGTCGGGGTTCAGCTCCTACAATAAGCAGTTCTTC. The full variable domain, in which reference TRBV7-8 and TRBJ2-1 provide the parts outside the CDR3, is GAGVSQSPRYKVAKRGQDVALRCDPISGHVSLFWYQQALGQGPEFLTYFQNEAQLDKSGLPSDRFFAERPEGSVSTLKIQRTQQEDSAVYLCASASSGFSSYNKQFFGPGTRLTVL.

The V gene is TRBV20-1, the J gene TRBJ1-6, with D perhaps TRBD1 (6 bases). The V and J ends lost 1 base and 0 bases respectively, with 16 bases between them. The CDR3 length is 18 residues. Germline assignment: CDR1 DFQATT and CDR2 SNEGSKA (reference sequence). The chain's CDR3 is CSARGGGGRRSYNSPLHF. The DNA of the CDR3 is TGCAGTGCTAGAGGAGGGGGGGGCCGGCGCTCCTATAATTCACCCCTCCACTTT.

In regard to this clonotype: This may come from a read error, since a much larger clone is one base off. The V gene is TRBV7-8, the J gene TRBJ2-5, with 8 bases identical to TRBD1. Germline V lookup: CDR1 SGHVS, CDR2 FQNEAQ. Unmatched junction bases numbered 10, after V lost 3 bases and J lost 7 bases. This CDR3 is 15 amino acids long. The CDR3 nucleotides are TGTGCCAGCAGCTTGGACAGGGAGTTCTATGGGACCCAGTACTTC. Translated: CASSLDREFYGTQYF.

This clonotype was recorded at least ten times. J is TRBJ1-1 and V is TRBV7-9; possibly TRBD1 for D (6 bases). CDR3 length equals 13 residues. Germline CDR1 SEHNR, CDR2 FQNEAQ (reference sequence). With 5 bases removed from V and 6 bases from J, the gap between germline ends came to 13 bases. CDR3 sequence reads: CASSLWSGAEAFF. The CDR3 DNA sequence: TGTGCCAGCAGCCTGTGGTCAGGGGCTGAAGCTTTCTTT. The full variable domain, its missing parts supplied by reference TRBV7-9 and TRBJ1-1, is DTGVSQNPRHKITKRGQNVTFRCDPISEHNRLYWYRQTLGQGPEFLTYFQNEAQLEKSRLLSDRFSAERPKGSFSTLEIQRTEQGDSAMYLCASSLWSGAEAFFGQGTRLTVV.

V gene TRBV6-1 combines with J gene TRBJ2-1, with 9 bases fitting TRBD1. The CDR3 sequence is 13 residues long. The J segment lost 10 bases and the V segment lost 5 bases, leaving 6 bases of the junction unmatched. From germline, CDR1 is MNHNS and CDR2 SASEGT. The DNA for the CDR3 is TGTGCCAGCAGTCGGGACAGGGTCGGCGAGCAGTTCTTC. Protein sequence: CASSRDRVGEQFF.

The rearrangement joins TRBV2 to TRBJ2-1, with D uncertain. The length of the CDR3 is 14 residues. The germline V gene encodes CDR1 SNHLY and CDR2 FYNNEI. V lost 5 bases to trimming and J lost 6 bases, with 14 bases between them. The chain's CDR3 is CASSRVRWGNEQFF. The DNA of the CDR3 is TGTGCCAGCAGTAGGGTACGGTGGGGCAATGAGCAGTTCTTC. Filled out from reference TRBV2 and TRBJ2-1, the complete variable domain reads EPEVTQTPSHQVTQMGQEVILRCVPISNHLYFYWYRQILGQKVEFLVSFYNNEISEKSEIFDDQFSVERPDGSNFTLKIRSTKLEDSAMYFCASSRVRWGNEQFFGPGTRLTVL.

This chain joins TRBV11-2 and TRBJ2-7; perhaps TRBD2 as D (5 bases). Germline V gene lookup returns CDR1 SGHAT and CDR2 FQNNGV. The CDR3 runs 14 residues. The germline V and J ends were trimmed by 5 bases and 6 bases, with 17 bases remaining between them. The CDR3: CASSSTEGSSEQYV. CDR3 sequence (DNA): TGTGCCAGCAGCAGCACGGAAGGGAGTAGCGAGCAGTACGTC.

This chain joins TRBV5-1 and TRBJ2-3; 9 nucleotides align to TRBD2. This CDR3 is built from 15 residues. With 0 bases clipped from V and 5 bases from J, the junction kept 4 bases outside the gene matches. Germline V gene data show CDR1 as SGHRS and CDR2 as YFSETQ. The CDR3 protein is CASSLGSGGRDTQYF. The DNA for the CDR3 is TGCGCCAGCAGCTTGGGCAGCGGGGGGCGAGATACGCAGTATTTT.

This sequence joins TRBV7-9 and TRBJ2-6; D gene ambiguous. This CDR3 region has 15 residues. Germline V gives CDR1 SEHNR, CDR2 FQNEAQ (reference sequence). V was pared by 1 base and J by 3 bases, with 7 bases between. This CDR3 reads CASSLVDNGANVLTF. The CDR3 DNA reads as TGTGCCAGCAGCTTAGTCGATAATGGGGCCAACGTCCTGACTTTC. The variable domain in full, with the rest retrieved from reference TRBV7-9 and TRBJ2-6, is DTGVSQNPRHKITKRGQNVTFRCDPISEHNRLYWYRQTLGQGPEFLTYFQNEAQLEKSRLLSDRFSAERPKGSFSTLEIQRTEQGDSAMYLCASSLVDNGANVLTFGAGSRLTVL.

This clonotype was found a few times. For the CDR3, the DNA is TGTGCCAGCAGCTTAGGCCACCTTCGAGGGAACAATGAGCAGTTCTTC. This codes for CASSLGHLRGNNEQFF. The chain joins TRBV13 to TRBJ2-1; tentative D call: TRBD2 (5 bases). This CDR3 is built from 16 residues. Per germline, CDR1 PRHDT and CDR2 FYEKMQ (reference sequence). Deletions cut 0 bases from V and 5 bases from J, with 14 bases between.

The sample holds a few counts of this clonotype. J is TRBJ1-1 and V is TRBV7-2, with 8 nucleotides matching TRBD1. Per the germline V gene, CDR1 is SGHTA and CDR2 is FQGNSA. This CDR3 is 11 amino acids long. The V and J ends lost 5 bases and 11 bases, in that order; junction bases with no gene match: 4. The DNA of the CDR3 is TGTGCCAGCAGCGGACAGGGCAACGCTTTCTTT. This encodes CASSGQGNAFF.

This clonotype came up many times. The V and J genes are TRBV7-6 and TRBJ1-2, with TRBD1 matching 9 bases. Germline loops: CDR1 SGHVS, CDR2 FNYEAQ. The CDR3 is 16 amino acids. The trim removed 0 bases at V and 8 bases at J, leaving 10 bases unmatched. CDR3 loop: CASSLAADRGDSGYTF. The CDR3 nucleotides read TGTGCCAGCAGCTTAGCAGCGGACAGGGGAGATAGCGGCTACACCTTC.

The CDR3 DNA reads TGTGCCAGCCTTCCGGGACAGGGGTTCTACGAGCAGTACTTC. Amino acids: CASLPGQGFYEQYF. This chain connects TRBV7-1 to TRBJ2-7; 10 bases are shared with TRBD1. TRBV7-1 is identified as an open reading frame with a role that is uncertain. J lost 3 bases, V lost 8 bases, and 7 bases had no gene match. The CDR3 runs 14 residues.

As regards this clonotype: A much bigger clone sits one base away, suggesting this may be a read error. The chain uses TRBV7-6 and TRBJ2-5, with D possibly being TRBD1 or TRBD2 (5 bases each). The CDR3 is made up of 15 amino acids. V gave up 5 bases and J gave up 5 bases, with 18 bases separating them. The germline V gene has CDR1 SGHVS and CDR2 FNYEAQ. CDR3 in DNA: TGTGCCAGCAGCCGCGGCCCATGGGGCGGGGAGACCCAGTACTTC. This encodes CASSRGPWGGETQYF.

V gene TRBV12-3 or TRBV12-4 combines with J gene TRBJ1-2; D is undetermined. The CDR3 contains 14 residues. V lost 5 bases to trimming and J lost 5 bases, with 15 bases between them. The CDR3 sequence is CASSPASLGYGYTF. In nucleotides, the CDR3 is TGTGCCAGCAGTCCAGCTTCCTTGGGGTATGGCTACACCTTC.

The chain carries TRBV19 and TRBJ2-3, with 10 bases identical to TRBD2. The V gene's germline CDR1 is LNHDA and CDR2 SQIVND (reference sequence). The CDR3 is 15 amino acids. After removal of 5 bases from V and 5 bases from J, the junction contained 7 bases not matched to a gene. CDR3 DNA sequence: TGTGCCAGTAGTGCCGAGCGGGGGGGCGGAGATACGCAGTATTTT. Translated, it gives CASSAERGGGDTQYF. The full variable domain, with the rest looked up from reference TRBV19 and TRBJ2-3, is DGGITQSPKYLFRKEGQNVTLSCEQNLNHDAMYWYRQDPGQGLRLIYYSQIVNDFQKGDIAEGYSVSREKKESFPLTVTSAQKNPTAFYLCASSAERGGGDTQYFGPGTRLTVL.

Note on this clonotype: Being one base from a much bigger clone, this may be a read error. This sequence joins TRBV6-6 and TRBJ2-3; no definite D call. The CDR3 spans 16 residues. Germline-derived CDR1 and CDR2 are MNHNY and SVGAGI (reference sequence). The CDR3 here is CTSSYLNRYGSDTQYF. CDR3 nucleotides: TGTACCAGCAGTTACCTCAACCGGTACGGCTCAGATACGCAGTATTTT.

About this clonotype: A much larger clone lies one base from this, so it may be a read error. The chain is built from TRBV7-6 and TRBJ2-1; 10 bases are shared with TRBD2. The germline V gene encodes CDR1 SGHVS and CDR2 FNYEAQ. The V and J ends lost 1 base and 7 bases, in that order; junction bases with no gene match: 7. This CDR3 spans 16 amino acids. This chain's CDR3 is CASSLVEVAGGNEQFF. DNA for the CDR3: TGTGCCAGCAGCTTAGTGGAGGTAGCGGGGGGAAATGAGCAGTTCTTC.